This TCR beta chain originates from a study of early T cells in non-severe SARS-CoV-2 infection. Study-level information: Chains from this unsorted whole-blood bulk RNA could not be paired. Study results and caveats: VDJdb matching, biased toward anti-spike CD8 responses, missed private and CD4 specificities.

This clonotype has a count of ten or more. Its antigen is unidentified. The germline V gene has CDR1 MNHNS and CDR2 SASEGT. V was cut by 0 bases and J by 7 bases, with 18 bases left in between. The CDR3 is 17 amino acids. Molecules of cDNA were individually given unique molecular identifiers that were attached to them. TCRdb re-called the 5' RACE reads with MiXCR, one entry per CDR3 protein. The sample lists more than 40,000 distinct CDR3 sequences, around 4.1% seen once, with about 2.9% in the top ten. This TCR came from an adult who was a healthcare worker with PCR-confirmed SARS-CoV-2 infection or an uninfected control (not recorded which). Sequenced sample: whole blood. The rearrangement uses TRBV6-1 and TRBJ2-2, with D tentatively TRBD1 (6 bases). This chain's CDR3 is CASSEAVTGFVSGELFF. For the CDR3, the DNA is TGTGCCAGCAGTGAAGCAGTCACAGGGTTTGTAAGCGGGGAGCTGTTTTTT.